The 32 T cell receptor beta chains presented below share a single source sample, sequenced in a study of CD8+ T cells in alopecia areata. Isolated RNA was reverse transcribed into cDNA used as the sequencing template. Profiling relied on immunoSEQ multiplex PCR, and the TCRdb table lists in-frame clones only, not all of them. The sample includes more than 200,000 clones, about two thirds seen only once; the top ten take under 1.5%. The sequencing used CD4+ T cells sorted from blood, collected at week 0. The receptor source for this set is a human donor with alopecia areata.

The rearrangement links TRBV29-1 to TRBJ2-6; either TRBD1 or TRBD2 may fit D (6 bases each). The CDR3 is made up of 15 amino acids. The germline CDR1 and CDR2 sequences are SQVTM and ANQGSEA. V lost 6 bases and J lost 2, with 14 bases in between. CDR3 in amino acids: CSVAGGRAGANVLTF. CDR3 nucleotide sequence: TGCAGCGTCGCTGGGGGGCGCGCTGGGGCCAACGTCCTGACTTTC.

This chain uses TRBV11-2 with TRBJ2-1, with 7 bases matching TRBD1. Germline CDR1 reads SGHAT; CDR2 reads FQNNGV. J was trimmed by 15 bases and V by 1 base; bases with no gene match: 9. The length of the CDR3 is 13 residues. The CDR3 spells CASSLGGPDRPFF. The CDR3 nucleotides are TGTGCCAGCAGCTTAGGAGGTCCGGACAGGCCGTTCTTC.

To note about this clone: In the same sample, other DNA sequences code for this CDR3. The chain joins TRBV29-1 to TRBJ1-2; unclear D gene. This CDR3 region has 11 residues. V was clipped by 4 bases and J by 1 base, with 4 bases between them. Germline values: CDR1 SQVTM, CDR2 ANQGSEA. The CDR3 DNA is TGCAGCGTTGGCAGTAACTATGGCTACACCTTC. As protein: CSVGSNYGYTF.

As to this clone: In the same sample, other DNA sequences code for this CDR3. This sequence joins TRBV20-1 and TRBJ2-3; D is unclear. CDR3 size: 10 residues. Looked up from germline, CDR1 is DFQATT and CDR2 is SNEGSKA (reference sequence). The V end lost 3 bases, the J end lost 6 bases, and 4 bases lay between the germline ends. CDR3 region: CSASSDTQYF. As DNA, the CDR3 is TGCAGTGCTAGTTCGGATACGCAGTATTTT.

CDR3 residues: CASTSQGNHEQYF. Written as DNA, the CDR3 is TGTGCCAGCACATCCCAGGGCAATCACGAGCAGTACTTC. The gene calls are TRBV2 and TRBJ2-7, with D possibly matching TRBD1 (5 bases). Germline loops: CDR1 SNHLY, CDR2 FYNNEI. There are 13 residues in the CDR3. V was clipped by 7 bases and J by 5 bases, with 15 bases between them.

V and J are TRBV5-1 and TRBJ2-1; a weak D match, TRBD1 (5 bases). The CDR3 is 12 amino acids. Germline CDR1 SGHRS, CDR2 YFSETQ. V gave up 4 bases and J gave up 7 bases, with 9 bases separating them. This CDR3 reads CASSPAGNEQFF. The CDR3 DNA reads as TGCGCCAGCAGCCCGGCAGGGAATGAGCAGTTCTTC.

This chain joins TRBV29-1 and TRBJ2-7, with D perhaps matching TRBD2 (5 bases). The CDR3 totals 17 residues. Germline CDR1 SQVTM, CDR2 ANQGSEA. Trimming removed 1 base from V and 5 bases from J, with 24 bases in between. CDR3: CSVEVSPFGGTKNEQYF. The CDR3 bases are TGCAGCGTTGAAGTTTCCCCCTTTGGAGGAACGAAGAACGAGCAGTACTTC.

V usage is TRBV30 and J usage is TRBJ2-7, with 8 bases lining up with TRBD1. The CDR3 has 14 residues. The V and J ends lost 1 base and 3 bases, in that order; junction bases with no gene match: 5. Germline-derived CDR1 and CDR2 are GTSNPN and SVGIG (reference sequence). The CDR3 nucleotides read TGTGCCTGGAGTGCCGGGACAGGCCTCTACGAGCAGTACTTC. It yields the protein CAWSAGTGLYEQYF.

The chain links TRBV6-1 to TRBJ1-5, with unresolved D. Trimming shortened V by 1 base and J by 3 bases, and 10 bases separated the two germline ends. CDR1 and CDR2 from the germline V gene are MNHNS and SASEGT. This CDR3 comprises 15 residues. The CDR3 bases are TGTGCCAGCAGTGAAGGAAGCGTGGACAATCAGCCCCAGCATTTT. Protein: CASSEGSVDNQPQHF.

The V call is TRBV27, the J call TRBJ2-2, with 7 bases matching TRBD1. This CDR3 spans 13 amino acids. Germline CDR1 and CDR2: MNHEY and SMNVEV (reference sequence). The junction had 4 bases not matched to a gene; V was cut back by 6 bases and J by 6 bases. CDR3 sequence (DNA): TGTGCCAGCAGGGCGACAGGGCCCGGGGAGCTGTTTTTT. Protein sequence: CASRATGPGELFF.

The J gene is TRBJ2-2, the V gene TRBV15; no clear D. Germline V gene data show CDR1 as LNHNV and CDR2 as YYDKDF (reference sequence). V was trimmed by 4 bases and J by 4 bases, leaving 13 bases between them. CDR3 length equals 15 residues. CDR3 residues: CATSTNPGRTGELFF. In DNA, the CDR3 is TGTGCCACCAGCACGAACCCCGGTCGCACCGGGGAGCTGTTTTTT.

This clone was seen only once. The chain is built from TRBV7-3 and TRBJ2-1, with no clear D. Looked up from germline, CDR1 is SGHTA and CDR2 is FQGTGA. V lost 5 bases to trimming and J lost 4 bases, with 9 bases between them. The length of the CDR3 is 13 residues. The CDR3 loop reads CASSLNLYNEQFF. In nucleotides, the CDR3 is TGTGCCAGCAGCCTCAATCTTTACAATGAGCAGTTCTTC.

The count of this clone is one. This sequence joins TRBV4-2 and TRBJ1-2; maybe TRBD1 (5 bases). With 0 bases removed from V and 4 bases from J, the gap between germline ends came to 15 bases. Germline CDR1 and CDR2: LGHNA and YNFKEQ. The CDR3 has 16 amino acids. The CDR3 DNA follows: TGTGCCAGCAGCCAAGATAGGGGATTCCGTATCTATGGCTACACCTTC. Residues: CASSQDRGFRIYGYTF.

This clone was recorded only once. The chain combines TRBV29-1 with TRBJ2-7, with a tentative D call TRBD1 (6 bases). V was trimmed by 2 bases and J by 7 bases, leaving 15 bases between them. Germline CDR1 is SQVTM and CDR2 is ANQGSEA. There are 13 residues in the CDR3. The CDR3, as DNA: TGCAGCGTTGAAACCTATACAGGGATGGAGCAGTACTTC. Protein sequence: CSVETYTGMEQYF.

The chain couples TRBV15 to TRBJ2-3; the match to TRBD1 covers 7 bases. Germline V lookup: CDR1 LNHNV, CDR2 YYDKDF (reference sequence). With V trimmed by 1 base and J by 4 bases, 8 bases remained unmatched. CDR3 length: 16 amino acids. CDR3 nucleotide sequence: TGTGCCACCAGCAGAGGTAACAGGGGTGGAGCAGATACGCAGTATTTT. Translation: CATSRGNRGGADTQYF.

This clone was seen a few times. The gene calls are TRBV5-1 and TRBJ1-6; D may be TRBD1 (5 bases). The CDR3 sequence is 14 residues long. Trimming took off 0 bases at V and 9 bases at J, with 10 bases between the two ends. Germline V CDR1 and CDR2: SGHRS, YFSETQ. CDR3 coding DNA: TGCGCCAGCAGCTTGGAGGGGATATCTTCACCCCTCCACTTT. Translation gives CASSLEGISSPLHF.

V is TRBV4-1 and J is TRBJ1-2, with a possible D match to TRBD1 (6 bases). With 0 bases removed from V and 8 bases from J, the gap between germline ends came to 10 bases. Germline V gives CDR1 MGHRA, CDR2 YSYEKL. CDR3 length equals 13 residues. The CDR3 DNA is TGCGCCAGCAGCCAAGAGCAGGGGAGAGGCTACACCTTC. It codes for CASSQEQGRGYTF.

This clone has just one count. This chain uses TRBV29-1 with TRBJ2-3; TRBD1 matches at 9 bases. CDR3 size: 16 residues. In germline, CDR1 is SQVTM, CDR2 ANQGSEA. Trimming at V came to 0 bases and at J to 2 bases, leaving 6 bases not matched to a gene. The CDR3 sequence: CSVEDVRDRATDTQYF. The CDR3, as DNA: TGCAGCGTTGAAGATGTCCGGGACAGGGCCACAGATACGCAGTATTTT.

The chain carries TRBV27 and TRBJ2-4; 8 positions agree with TRBD2. V dropped 4 bases and J dropped 7; count of bases not matched to a gene: 6. The CDR3 contains 14 residues. The germline V gene has CDR1 MNHEY and CDR2 SMNVEV (reference sequence). The CDR3 DNA follows: TGTGCCAGCAGTTCTCCCGGGAGGGGGAACATTCAGTACTTC. Translated: CASSSPGRGNIQYF.

The V and J genes are TRBV27 and TRBJ2-3, with 9 positions matching TRBD1. Germline-derived CDR1 and CDR2 are MNHEY and SMNVEV (reference sequence). Unmatched junction bases numbered 8, after V lost 5 bases and J lost 5 bases. This CDR3 has 15 residues. DNA of the CDR3: TGTGCCAGCAGTGCAGGGACAGGGCCCGTAGATACGCAGTATTTT. Encoded protein: CASSAGTGPVDTQYF.

Only one count was recorded for this clone. This chain connects TRBV30 to TRBJ1-5; no clear D gene. This CDR3 spans 15 amino acids. Trimming removed 2 bases at V and 1 base at J, with 12 bases between. Germline V gene sequence: CDR1 GTSNPN, CDR2 SVGIG (reference sequence). The CDR3: CAWSPRRRSNQPQHF. The CDR3 nucleotides are TGTGCCTGGAGTCCCCGAAGACGGAGCAATCAGCCCCAGCATTTT.

This clone showed up just a few times. This sequence joins TRBV29-1 and TRBJ2-7; 7 nucleotides align to TRBD2. This CDR3 contains 13 residues. CDR1 is SQVTM, CDR2 ANQGSEA, per germline. V gave up 6 bases and J gave up 2 bases; unmatched junction bases: 7. CDR3 DNA: TGCAGCGTCCTCGGACTAGGAACCTACGAGCAGTACTTC. Translation: CSVLGLGTYEQYF.

The CDR3, as DNA: TGTGCCACACTAGCGGGTGGGGATAACAATGAGCAGTTCTTC. Translated, it gives CATLAGGDNNEQFF. The V gene is TRBV10-3, the J gene TRBJ2-1, with 9 bases fitting TRBD2. This CDR3 comprises 14 residues. Germline CDR1 is ENHRY and CDR2 is SYGVKD. The J segment lost 5 bases and the V segment lost 10 bases, leaving 9 bases of the junction unmatched.

The chain has TRBV5-6 and TRBJ1-2; D is ambiguous. The CDR3 loop spans 15 amino acids. The germline V and J ends were trimmed by 1 base and 3 bases, with 13 bases remaining between them. Germline values: CDR1 SGHDT, CDR2 YYEEEE. CDR3 loop: CASSLSGFPDYGYTF. For the CDR3, the DNA is TGTGCCAGCAGCTTGAGTGGCTTCCCGGACTATGGCTACACCTTC.

The rearrangement joins TRBV4-1 to TRBJ2-7, with 7 bases matching TRBD2. The CDR3 contains 16 residues. Germline trimming cut 1 base from V and 0 bases from J; bases unmatched to any gene: 6. Germline V CDR1 and CDR2: MGHRA, YSYEKL. DNA for the CDR3: TGCGCCAGCAGCCAAGGGGAGGGGTCTCCCTCCTACGAGCAGTACTTC. The encoded protein is CASSQGEGSPSYEQYF.

The sample holds a few counts of this clone. The chain couples TRBV5-1 to TRBJ2-7; the match to TRBD2 covers 11 bases. The trim removed 5 bases at V and 2 bases at J, leaving 6 bases unmatched. Germline lookup yields CDR1 SGHRS and CDR2 YFSETQ. The CDR3 contains 15 residues. CDR3 coding DNA: TGCGCCAGCAGTCCCGGGACTAGCGGTACCTACGAGCAGTACTTC. Its protein product is CASSPGTSGTYEQYF. The full variable domain, rest sourced from reference TRBV5-1 and TRBJ2-7, is KAGVTQTPRYLIKTRGQQVTLSCSPISGHRSVSWYQQTPGQGLQFLFEYFSETQRNKGNFPGRFSGRQFSNSRSEMNVSTLELGDSALYLCASSPGTSGTYEQYFGPGTRLTVT.

The rearrangement uses TRBV30 and TRBJ1-1; 8 bases agree with TRBD1. J gave up 7 bases and V 1 base, and 5 bases lay outside the gene matches. This CDR3 is 13 amino acids long. CDR1 and CDR2 from the germline V gene are GTSNPN and SVGIG (reference sequence). This CDR3 reads CAWSDQGAHEAFF. The CDR3 nucleotides read TGTGCCTGGAGTGATCAGGGGGCACATGAAGCTTTCTTT. The full variable domain, rest sourced from reference TRBV30 and TRBJ1-1, is SQTIHQWPATLVQPVGSPLSLECTVEGTSNPNLYWYRQAAGRGLQLLFYSVGIGQISSEVPQNLSASRPQDRQFILSSKKLLLSDSGFYLCAWSDQGAHEAFFGQGTRLTVV.

A few counts support this clone. The chain uses TRBV6-5 and TRBJ2-2; D gene ambiguous. The CDR3 runs to 14 residues. The germline V gene encodes CDR1 MNHEY and CDR2 SVGAGI. V was shortened by 6 bases and J by 3 bases, with 11 bases between the two germline ends. CDR3 DNA: TGTGCCAGCAGACCTTCGATCGACACCGGGGAGCTGTTTTTT. As protein: CASRPSIDTGELFF.

This rearrangement joins TRBV25-1 to TRBJ1-5; D unclear. The CDR3 contains 13 residues. From germline, CDR1 is MGHDK and CDR2 SYGVNS. V lost 4 bases and J 6 bases, leaving 10 bases between the germline ends. The CDR3 protein is CASSALVFQPQHF. The CDR3 nucleotides are TGTGCCAGCAGTGCTTTGGTGTTTCAGCCCCAGCATTTT.

This sequence joins TRBV30 and TRBJ1-5; D ambiguous. The CDR3 totals 14 residues. Trimming pared 1 base from V and 3 bases from J, leaving 10 bases between. Germline CDR1 GTSNPN, CDR2 SVGIG (reference sequence). The CDR3 bases are TGTGCCTGGAGTGGGGAGGGCTACAATCAGCCCCAGCATTTT. Translated, it gives CAWSGEGYNQPQHF.

The rearrangement links TRBV7-8 to TRBJ2-1; D is unresolved. Germline CDR1 SGHVS, CDR2 FQNEAQ. CDR3 length: 19 amino acids. With 5 bases removed from V and 15 bases from J, the gap between germline ends came to 38 bases. CDR3: CASSPMTPLLGSFDSRVFF. The CDR3 DNA is TGTGCCAGCAGCCCCATGACACCACTCTTGGGGTCCTTCGATAGTCGAGTGTTCTTC. Looking up the rest from reference TRBV7-8 and TRBJ2-1 gives the full variable domain: GAGVSQSPRYKVAKRGQDVALRCDPISGHVSLFWYQQALGQGPEFLTYFQNEAQLDKSGLPSDRFFAERPEGSVSTLKIQRTQQEDSAVYLCASSPMTPLLGSFDSRVFFGPGTRLTVL.

This chain connects TRBV25-1 to TRBJ1-1; D is unclear. V lost 3 bases to trimming and J lost 0 bases, with 11 bases between them. Germline loops: CDR1 MGHDK, CDR2 SYGVNS. The CDR3 length is 15 residues. This chain's CDR3 is CASSDPGSMNTEAFF. The CDR3 DNA reads TGTGCCAGCAGTGATCCCGGGAGCATGAACACTGAAGCTTTCTTT.